By share, the clone carrying this T cell receptor (beta chain) ranks as medium-sized. Its antigen is undetermined. The record originates from a study of early T cells in non-severe SARS-CoV-2 infection. The TCR library protocol attached unique molecular identifiers to the individual cDNA molecules. Each CDR3 protein is one row after TCRdb ran MiXCR on the 5' RACE reads. The sample has tens of thousands of distinct CDR3 sequences, about 6.1% seen once. Overall study results and limits: Missing private and CD4 specificities, VDJdb matching favored anti-spike CD8 responses.

Germline values: CDR1 LNHDA, CDR2 SQIVND (reference sequence). V shed 5 bases and J 4 bases; nucleotides not matched to a gene: 6. This CDR3 has 15 amino acids. The V call is TRBV19, the J call TRBJ1-5; the match to TRBD1 covers 9 bases. Sequencing was done on a sample of whole blood. The receptor's source is an adult who was a healthcare worker with PCR-confirmed SARS-CoV-2 infection or an uninfected control (not recorded which). In DNA form, the CDR3 reads TGTGCCAGTAGTGGGGGACAGGGTAGAAATCAGCCCCAGCATTTT. Its translation: CASSGGQGRNQPQHF.